This record concerns one T cell receptor (beta chain) sequence. Assay: immunoSEQ multiplex PCR; the TCRdb copy retains only in-frame clones and omits some. This table holds a few hundred thousand clones, almost 90% found once. With 1 base clipped from V and 7 bases from J, the junction kept 2 bases outside the gene matches. This CDR3 is built from 15 residues. Germline lookup yields CDR1 SNHLY and CDR2 FYNNEI. The record originates from a study of blood T cell repertoires in COVID-19. The chain uses TRBV2 and TRBJ1-6; 9 nucleotides match TRBD1. The sequence was obtained from a woman between 18 and 30 years old with acute COVID-19. Sequencing input: PBMCs or T cells enriched from blood (not recorded which). The CDR3 reads CASSEETGGNSPLHF. The CDR3 DNA is TGTGCCAGCAGTGAAGAAACAGGGGGCAATTCACCCCTCCACTTT.